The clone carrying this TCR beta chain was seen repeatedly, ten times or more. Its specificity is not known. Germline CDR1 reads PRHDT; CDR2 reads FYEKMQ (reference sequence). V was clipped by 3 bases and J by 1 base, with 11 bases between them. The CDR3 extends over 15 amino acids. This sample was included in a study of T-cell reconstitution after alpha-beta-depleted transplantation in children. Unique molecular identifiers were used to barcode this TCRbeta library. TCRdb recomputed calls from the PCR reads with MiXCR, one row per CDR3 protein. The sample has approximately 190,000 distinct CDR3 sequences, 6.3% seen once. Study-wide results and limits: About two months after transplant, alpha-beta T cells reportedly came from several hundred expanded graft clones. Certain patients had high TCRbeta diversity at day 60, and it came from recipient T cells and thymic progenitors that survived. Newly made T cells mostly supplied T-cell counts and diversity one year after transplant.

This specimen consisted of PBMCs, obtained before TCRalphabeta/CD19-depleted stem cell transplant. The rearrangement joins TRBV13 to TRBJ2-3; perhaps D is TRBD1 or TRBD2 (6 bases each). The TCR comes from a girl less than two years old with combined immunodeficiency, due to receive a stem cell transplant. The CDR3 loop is CASSFRGPRTDTQYF. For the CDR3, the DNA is TGTGCCAGCAGCTTCCGGGGGCCGCGCACAGATACGCAGTATTTT.